The rows below give T cell receptor beta chains drawn from one sample of a study of shared clonotypes between healthy human individuals. Profiled with immunoSEQ multiplex PCR; TCRdb holds only in-frame clones, not every one. The sample carries more than 400,000 clones, about 72% recorded once. Source material: PBMCs. The receptors shown here come from a woman in her thirties or forties in good health. Some clones in this sample may be carry-over from other donors' samples. The CDR3 runs from the conserved cysteine through the conserved F or W. The order of the fields is J gene, V gene, D gene, clone size, CDR3 DNA, CDR3 protein. D genes are given only for firm matches. Clone sizes are given selectively: once, few, many, or a class where the clone is expanded.

TRBJ2-7	TRBV30	NA	once	TGTGCCTGGAGTAAGGACAGCTACTACGAGCAGTACTTC	CAWSKDSYYEQYF
TRBJ2-3	TRBV29-1	TRBD2	NA	TGCAGCGTTGTTACGCGGGAGGGCATGGATACGCAGTATTTT	CSVVTREGMDTQYF
TRBJ1-1	TRBV5-6	TRBD1	NA	TGTGCCAGCAGCTACCACGACAGGGATAACACTGAAGCTTTCTTT	CASSYHDRDNTEAFF
TRBJ2-7	TRBV11-3	NA	NA	TGTGCCAGCAGCTTCCAAAGGAAAGCCTACGAGCAGTACTTC	CASSFQRKAYEQYF
TRBJ2-7	TRBV19	TRBD1	NA	TGTGCCGGGACAGGGCTAGTGTACGAGCAGTACTTC	CAGTGLVYEQYF
TRBJ2-5	TRBV30	NA	once	TGTGCCTGGATCCTCCCCGGGGGAGAGACCCAGTACTTC	CAWILPGGETQYF
TRBJ2-1	TRBV5-1	NA	few	TGCGCCAGCAGCTTTGTTCATGAGCAGTTCTTC	CASSFVHEQFF
TRBJ1-1	TRBV6-5	NA	NA	TGTGCCAGCAGTTACTCGGGAGTAACTGAAGCTTTCTTT	CASSYSGVTEAFF
TRBJ2-7	TRBV5-8	TRBD1	NA	TGTGCCAGCAGCTTCGGACAGGGGACCTACGAGCAGTACTTC	CASSFGQGTYEQYF
TRBJ2-3	TRBV7-9	NA	NA	TGTGCCAGCAGCTTAAGTTTCAGGGGCGACGGCCCAGATACGCAGTATTTT	CASSLSFRGDGPDTQYF
TRBJ1-4	TRBV30	NA	NA	TGTGCCTGTCAAAAAACTCGTGAAAAACTGTTTTTT	CACQKTREKLFF
TRBJ2-5	TRBV11-3	NA	NA	TGTGCCAGCAGCCCGGGGGTGGGTGGGCGGCAGACCCAGTACTTC	CASSPGVGGRQTQYF
TRBJ1-5	TRBV13	TRBD1	NA	TGTGCCAGCAGCCGAGACAGGGAAAATCAGCCCCAGCATTTT	CASSRDRENQPQHF
TRBJ2-6	TRBV7-3	TRBD2	NA	TGTGCCAGCAGCTTAACTCGTAGCGGGAGCTCTGGGGCCAACGTCCTGACTTTC	CASSLTRSGSSGANVLTF
TRBJ2-7	TRBV2	TRBD2	NA	TGTGCCAGCAGCGACACTACTAGCGGGATAAACGAGCAGTACTTC	CASSDTTSGINEQYF
TRBJ1-1	TRBV18	TRBD1	NA	TGTGCCAGCTCACCCTCGGGGGGACAGCATAACACTGAAGCTTTCTTT	CASSPSGGQHNTEAFF
TRBJ1-5	TRBV6-5	NA	NA	TGTGCCAGCAGTATGGGTGAATATCAGCCCCAGCATTTT	CASSMGEYQPQHF
TRBJ2-1	TRBV11-1	TRBD2	NA	TGTGCCAGCAGCACTAGCGGGAGATTTTACAATGAGCAGTTCTTC	CASSTSGRFYNEQFF
TRBJ2-3	TRBV5-1	TRBD2	NA	TGCGCCAGCAGCCCGGGACTAGCGGGTTCCCTCTCGGAAGATACGCAGTATTTT	CASSPGLAGSLSEDTQYF
TRBJ2-3	TRBV28	NA	NA	TGTGCCAGCAGCTGGCCTTCCACAGATACGCAGTATTTT	CASSWPSTDTQYF
TRBJ1-5	TRBV7-9	NA	NA	TGTGCCAGCAGCTTTGGGGGGAATCAGCCCCAGCATTTT	CASSFGGNQPQHF
TRBJ2-3	TRBV27	NA	NA	TGTGCCAGCAGTTCCCCCCGGGGGAGGGGGACAGATACGCAGTATTTT	CASSSPRGRGTDTQYF
TRBJ2-7	TRBV19	TRBD2	few	TGTGCCAGTAGTACTACTAGCGACTCCTACGAGCAGTACTTC	CASSTTSDSYEQYF
TRBJ2-7	TRBV5-6	NA	NA	TGTGCCAGCAGCTTGAATGGTGGGGACTTAAGCTACGAGCAGTACTTC	CASSLNGGDLSYEQYF
TRBJ1-5	TRBV7-9	NA	NA	TGTGCCAGCAGCTCTGACAGTTATAGCAATCAGCCCCAGCATTTT	CASSSDSYSNQPQHF
TRBJ1-1	TRBV7-9	TRBD1	NA	TGTGCCAGCAGCGTAACTACAGGGGCTCACACTGAAGCTTTCTTT	CASSVTTGAHTEAFF
TRBJ2-7	TRBV7-8	TRBD2	NA	TGTGCCAGCAGCCTCAACCGCGGGACTAGGGGGGGCTACGAGCAGTACTTC	CASSLNRGTRGGYEQYF